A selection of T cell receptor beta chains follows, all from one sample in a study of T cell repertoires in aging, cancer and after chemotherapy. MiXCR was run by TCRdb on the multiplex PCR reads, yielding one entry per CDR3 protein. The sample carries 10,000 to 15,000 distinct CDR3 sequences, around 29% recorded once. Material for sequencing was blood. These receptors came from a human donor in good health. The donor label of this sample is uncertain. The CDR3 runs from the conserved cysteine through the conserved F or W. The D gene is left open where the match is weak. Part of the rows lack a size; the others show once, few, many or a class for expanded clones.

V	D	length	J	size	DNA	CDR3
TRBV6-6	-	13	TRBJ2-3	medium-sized	TGTGCCAGCAGTTACAACGGACAGAGTGCGCAGTATTTT	CASSYNGQSAQYF
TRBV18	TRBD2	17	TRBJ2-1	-	TGTGCCAGCTCACGAACCCTAGCGGGAGACTCTAACAATGAGCAGTTCTTC	CASSRTLAGDSNNEQFF
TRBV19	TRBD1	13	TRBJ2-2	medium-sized	TGTGCCAGTAGTCTACAGGGGACCGGGGAGCTGTTTTTT	CASSLQGTGELFF
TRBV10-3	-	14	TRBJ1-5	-	TGTGCCATCAGTGATGGGGGGGGCAATCAGCCCCAGCATTTT	CAISDGGGNQPQHF
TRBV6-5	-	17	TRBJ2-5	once	TGTGCCAGCAGTTACTGGGGTCGTGGGGGGCGGGGGGAGACCCAGTACTTC	CASSYWGRGGRGETQYF
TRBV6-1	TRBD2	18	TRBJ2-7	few	TGTGCCAGCAGTGAACGGCTAGCGGGGGAACTCTACTCCTACGAGCAGTACTTC	CASSERLAGELYSYEQYF
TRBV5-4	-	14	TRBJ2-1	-	TGTGCCAGCAGCTCAGGGCGCGGGGACAATGAGCAGTTCTTC	CASSSGRGDNEQFF
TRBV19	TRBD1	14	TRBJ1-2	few	TGTGCCAGTAGTTCCCGGGACAGGGACTATGGCTACACCTTC	CASSSRDRDYGYTF
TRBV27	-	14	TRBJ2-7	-	TGTGCCAGCAGTTTATCAGGGGCCTATAGGGAGCAGTACTTC	CASSLSGAYREQYF
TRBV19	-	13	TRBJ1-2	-	TGTGCCAGTAGTTGGGGGACTAACTATGGCTACACCTTC	CASSWGTNYGYTF
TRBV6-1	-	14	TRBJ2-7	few	TGTGCCAGCAGTGAAGAAGATGAAGCCTACGAGCAGTACTTC	CASSEEDEAYEQYF
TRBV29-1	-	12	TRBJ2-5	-	TGCAGCGTTGCACAGGGCGCGGAGACCCAGTACTTC	CSVAQGAETQYF
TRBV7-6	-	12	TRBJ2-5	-	TGTGCCAGCAGCTTGGGTCAAGAGACCCAGTACTTC	CASSLGQETQYF
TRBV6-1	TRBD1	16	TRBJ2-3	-	TGTGCCAGCAGTGAACGGGACAGGGGGGTAGGAGATACGCAGTATTTT	CASSERDRGVGDTQYF
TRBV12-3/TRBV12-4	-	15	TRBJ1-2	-	TGTGCCAGCAGCGCCGGGACGGCCAACTACTATGGCTACACCTTC	CASSAGTANYYGYTF
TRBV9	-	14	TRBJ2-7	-	TGTGCCAGCAGCGTAGCTACCGGACCGTACGAGCAGTACTTC	CASSVATGPYEQYF
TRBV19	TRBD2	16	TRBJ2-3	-	TGTGCCAGTAGTATATCCCCTAGCGGGGGGATAGATACGCAGTATTTT	CASSISPSGGIDTQYF
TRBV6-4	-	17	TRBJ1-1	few	TGTGCCAGCAGTGTGGGACCAGGGATGGTCATGAACACTGAAGCTTTCTTT	CASSVGPGMVMNTEAFF
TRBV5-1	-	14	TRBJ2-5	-	TGCGCCAGCAGCTTGGCCCCCCCTGGAGAGACCCAGTACTTC	CASSLAPPGETQYF
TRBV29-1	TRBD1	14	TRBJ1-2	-	TGCAGCGTGGGACAGGGGGCAGGGCGGGATGGCTACACCTTC	CSVGQGAGRDGYTF
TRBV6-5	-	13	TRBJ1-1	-	TGTGCCAGCAGTTTACTGCTGAACTCTGAAGCTTTCTTT	CASSLLLNSEAFF
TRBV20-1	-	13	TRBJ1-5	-	TGCAGTGCCCAGAGATCCCGCAATCAGCCCCAGCATTTT	CSAQRSRNQPQHF
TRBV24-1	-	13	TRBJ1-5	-	TGTGCCACCAGTGCCGCCGGGGGGCAGCCCCAGCATTTT	CATSAAGGQPQHF
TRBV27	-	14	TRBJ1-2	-	TGTGCCAGCAGCCGGGGGGCAAATAACTATGGCTACACCTTC	CASSRGANNYGYTF
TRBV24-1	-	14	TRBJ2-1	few	TGTGCCACCAGTGATGCACCCGGGGGACATGAGCAGTTCTTC	CATSDAPGGHEQFF
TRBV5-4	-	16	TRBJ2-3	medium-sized	TGTGCCAGCAGCTTAAGGGTAGCGGACACCCGAGATACGCAGTATTTT	CASSLRVADTRDTQYF
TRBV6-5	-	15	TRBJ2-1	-	TGTGCCAGCAGTTCCGGGGGGCCCTCCTACAATGAGCAGTTCTTC	CASSSGGPSYNEQFF
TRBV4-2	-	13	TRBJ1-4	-	TGTGCCAGCAGCCAAGTAACTAATGAAAAACTGTTTTTT	CASSQVTNEKLFF
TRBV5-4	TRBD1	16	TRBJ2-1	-	TGTGCCAGCAGTTTTGGAGGGACAGGGGGCGTGAATGAGCAGTTCTTC	CASSFGGTGGVNEQFF
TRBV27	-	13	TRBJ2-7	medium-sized	TGTGCCAGCAGTATCCACCAGGCCTACGAGCAGTACTTC	CASSIHQAYEQYF
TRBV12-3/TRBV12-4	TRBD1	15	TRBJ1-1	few	TGTGCCAGCAGGCGGACAGGGGTGATGAACACTGAAGCTTTCTTT	CASRRTGVMNTEAFF